The next 25 T cell receptor beta chains were all read from a single sample in a study of T cell changes during pregnancy in multiple sclerosis (dated 2019 in TCRdb). Libraries were built with the immunoSEQ multiplex PCR assay. The table was pulled from immuneACCESS by TCRdb, which kept in-frame rearrangements only. Such tables lose some clones; where checked, under half of the loss comes from unresolved V genes, and the rest has no known cause. This sample lists 30,000 to 35,000 clones; about 88% were detected once. Of the sample, 5.5% to 7% falls within the top ten clones. Material: CD8+ T cells from peripheral blood mononuclear cells, obtained in the second trimester of pregnancy. The receptors derive from a female donor with multiple sclerosis, enrolled in a pregnancy study.

The rearrangement links TRBV4-1 to TRBJ2-6, with D possibly TRBD1 on 6 matching bases. The V end was cut by 2 bases, the J end by 2 bases, with 10 bases between. The CDR3 covers 16 residues. CDR1 and CDR2 from the germline V gene are MGHRA and YSYEKL. CDR3 nucleotides: TGCGCCAGCAGCCAACCCCGGACAGCTGGGGCCAACGTCCTGACTTTC. Translation gives CASSQPRTAGANVLTF.

The V and J genes are TRBV4-3 and TRBJ1-2; 9 nucleotides agree with TRBD1. Germline V gives CDR1 LGHNA, CDR2 YSLEER. The V segment lost 0 bases and the J segment 4 bases; nucleotides outside the gene matches: 6. This CDR3 has 16 residues. DNA of the CDR3: TGCGCCAGCAGCCAAGATCGAGGACAGGGGAGCTATGGCTACACCTTC. Encoded protein: CASSQDRGQGSYGYTF.

V usage is TRBV4-3 and J usage is TRBJ1-5; D is perhaps TRBD1 (5 bases). CDR1 is LGHNA, CDR2 YSLEER, per germline. Trimming shortened V by 4 bases and J by 0 bases, and 10 bases separated the two germline ends. The CDR3 has 15 residues. The CDR3 nucleotides are TGCGCCAGCAGCCCATCCGACAGTAGCAATCAGCCCCAGCATTTT. It codes for CASSPSDSSNQPQHF.

This clone was observed once. DNA for the CDR3: TGTGCCAGCAGTGGCGGGAGCTACGAGCAGTACTTC. This codes for CASSGGSYEQYF. This rearrangement joins TRBV6-5 to TRBJ2-7, with TRBD2 matching over 7 bases. The V and J ends lost 5 bases and 3 bases, in that order; junction bases with no gene match: 1. CDR1 and CDR2 from the germline V gene are MNHEY and SVGAGI. This CDR3 contains 12 residues.

This clone appeared a single time. The chain uses TRBV10-3 and TRBJ2-7; 11 nucleotides align to TRBD2. Germline lookup yields CDR1 ENHRY and CDR2 SYGVKD. J lost 4 bases, V lost 0 bases, and 5 bases had no gene match. The CDR3 covers 16 residues. The CDR3 nucleotides read TGTGCCATCAGTGAGTCACTAGCGGGAGTTGGTTACGAGCAGTACTTC. This translates into CAISESLAGVGYEQYF.

J is TRBJ2-2 and V is TRBV9, with TRBD2 matching 9 bases. Germline-derived CDR1 and CDR2 are SGDLS and YYNGEE. Germline trimming cut 0 bases from V and 7 bases from J; bases unmatched to any gene: 10. There are 17 residues in the CDR3. The CDR3 spells CASSVAGSGSNGGELFF. The DNA for the CDR3 is TGTGCCAGCAGCGTAGCTGGTAGCGGGAGCAACGGCGGGGAGCTGTTTTTT.

The CDR3 DNA reads as TGTGCCAGTAATCCGGGGGTGGGCAATCAGCCCCAGCATTTT. Its protein is CASNPGVGNQPQHF. This chain joins TRBV19 and TRBJ1-5, with a possible D match to TRBD1 (5 bases). The CDR3 covers 14 residues. Trimming pared 7 bases from V and 2 bases from J, leaving 12 bases between. CDR1 is LNHDA and CDR2 is SQIVND in the germline V gene (reference sequence).

V gene TRBV25-1 combines with J gene TRBJ1-1; D is unresolved. Trimming removed 4 bases from V and 0 bases from J, with 9 bases in between. The CDR3 contains 14 residues. CDR1 and CDR2 (germline): MGHDK, SYGVNS. CDR3 in DNA: TGTGCCAGCAGTGTTCCGGGGATGAACACTGAAGCTTTCTTT. It yields the protein CASSVPGMNTEAFF.

This chain uses TRBV19 with TRBJ2-5; 7 nucleotides line up with TRBD2. Germline CDR1 and CDR2: LNHDA and SQIVND (reference sequence). With V trimmed by 3 bases and J by 1 base, 11 bases remained unmatched. The CDR3 is 17 residues long. This CDR3 is CASSIIHPSGIQETQYF. CDR3 bases: TGTGCCAGTAGTATCATCCACCCTAGCGGAATCCAAGAGACCCAGTACTTC. The full variable domain, in which reference TRBV19 and TRBJ2-5 provide the parts outside the CDR3, is DGGITQSPKYLFRKEGQNVTLSCEQNLNHDAMYWYRQDPGQGLRLIYYSQIVNDFQKGDIAEGYSVSREKKESFPLTVTSAQKNPTAFYLCASSIIHPSGIQETQYFGPGTRLLVL.

V is TRBV5-6 and J is TRBJ2-1, with D unclear. Trimming left V 5 bases short and J 6 bases short, with 6 bases between. Germline lookup yields CDR1 SGHDT and CDR2 YYEEEE. There are 11 residues in the CDR3. CDR3 bases: TGTGCCAGCAGTTACAGCAATGAGCAGTTCTTC. Protein: CASSYSNEQFF. Complete variable domain (other parts from reference TRBV5-6 and TRBJ2-1): DAGVTQSPTHLIKTRGQQVTLRCSPKSGHDTVSWYQQALGQGPQFIFQYYEEEERQRGNFPDRFSGHQFPNYSSELNVNALLLGDSALYLCASSYSNEQFFGPGTRLTVL.

In this sample, this clone turned up once. This sequence joins TRBV15 and TRBJ2-7; the D gene is possibly TRBD2 (6 bases). There are 15 residues in the CDR3. Germline lookup yields CDR1 LNHNV and CDR2 YYDKDF (reference sequence). Trimming pared 5 bases from V and 5 bases from J, leaving 19 bases between. Here the CDR3 DNA reads TGTGCCACCAGCCCGACGGGAGCCCCTACCCACGAGCAGTACTTC. This encodes CATSPTGAPTHEQYF.

The chain uses TRBV7-9 and TRBJ2-1; no firm D call. Germline V gives CDR1 SEHNR, CDR2 FQNEAQ (reference sequence). Trimming left V 5 bases short and J 12 bases short, with 11 bases between. The CDR3 is 11 amino acids. The CDR3 nucleotides are TGTGCCAGCAGCCCGCGTCTTGGGCAGTTCTTC. This encodes CASSPRLGQFF.

V and J are TRBV7-9 and TRBJ2-7; D is ambiguous. The length of the CDR3 is 11 residues. The V gene's germline CDR1 is SEHNR and CDR2 FQNEAQ (reference sequence). Trimming removed 3 bases at V and 4 bases at J, with 4 bases between. The CDR3 here is CASSFLYEQYF. In DNA, the CDR3 is TGTGCCAGCAGCTTTCTGTACGAGCAGTACTTC.

This clone was seen a single time. The J gene is TRBJ1-4, the V gene TRBV27; D is ambiguous. This CDR3 has 17 residues. V dropped 4 bases and J dropped 5 bases, with 20 bases sitting between them. Per germline, CDR1 MNHEY and CDR2 SMNVEV (reference sequence). The CDR3 sequence: CASSYSGEGWANEKLFF. In DNA, the CDR3 is TGTGCCAGCAGTTACTCCGGGGAGGGTTGGGCGAATGAAAAACTGTTTTTT. The full variable domain, its missing parts supplied by reference TRBV27 and TRBJ1-4, is EAQVTQNPRYLITVTGKKLTVTCSQNMNHEYMSWYRQDPGLGLRQIYYSMNVEVTDKGDVPEGYKVSRKEKRNFPLILESPSPNQTSLYFCASSYSGEGWANEKLFFGSGTQLSVL.

V is TRBV15 and J is TRBJ2-6; a weak D match, TRBD1 (7 bases). The CDR3 is made up of 17 amino acids. Trimming took 4 bases from V and 1 from J, leaving 14 bases between them. Germline-derived CDR1 and CDR2 are LNHNV and YYDKDF (reference sequence). The CDR3 DNA reads as TGTGCCACCAGCACAGGGGACAGCGGGTCTGGGGCCAACGTCCTGACTTTC. Its translation is CATSTGDSGSGANVLTF.

The V and J genes are TRBV28 and TRBJ2-3; 13 positions match TRBD2. Trimming cost V 5 bases and J 5 bases; bases outside gene matches: 7. CDR1 and CDR2 from the germline V gene are MDHEN and SYDVKM. The CDR3 contains 16 residues. This CDR3 is CASSAGLAGDQDTQYF. The CDR3 nucleotides are TGTGCCAGCAGTGCAGGACTAGCGGGAGATCAAGATACGCAGTATTTT.

This chain connects TRBV5-1 to TRBJ1-6; D is uncertain. The CDR3 has 15 amino acids. Germline CDR1 is SGHRS and CDR2 is YFSETQ. V was clipped by 0 bases and J by 9 bases, with 13 bases between them. CDR3 sequence reads: CASSLVETGGSPLHF. The CDR3 bases are TGCGCCAGCAGCTTGGTTGAAACCGGAGGTTCACCCCTCCACTTT. Complete variable domain (other parts from reference TRBV5-1 and TRBJ1-6): KAGVTQTPRYLIKTRGQQVTLSCSPISGHRSVSWYQQTPGQGLQFLFEYFSETQRNKGNFPGRFSGRQFSNSRSEMNVSTLELGDSALYLCASSLVETGGSPLHFGNGTRLTVT.

The chain is built from TRBV5-1 and TRBJ2-3; 12 bases are shared with TRBD2. This CDR3 comprises 18 residues. Germline values: CDR1 SGHRS, CDR2 YFSETQ. After removal of 2 bases from V and 4 bases from J, the junction contained 11 bases not matched to a gene. The CDR3 reads CASSFRLAGELMADTQYF. The CDR3 bases are TGCGCCAGCAGCTTCAGACTAGCGGGAGAGTTAATGGCAGATACGCAGTATTTT.

The V and J genes are TRBV5-1 and TRBJ1-1; 8 nucleotides align to TRBD1. The V gene end was trimmed by 5 bases and the J gene end by 3 bases; junction bases not matched to a gene: 3. The CDR3 has 13 amino acids. Germline V gene data show CDR1 as SGHRS and CDR2 as YFSETQ. CDR3 residues: CASRGGQDTEAFF. CDR3 nucleotides: TGCGCCAGCAGGGGGGGACAGGACACTGAAGCTTTCTTT.

The rearrangement links TRBV27 to TRBJ2-7; 7 positions agree with TRBD1. V gave up 0 bases and J gave up 6 bases; unmatched junction bases: 2. The CDR3 totals 13 residues. In germline, CDR1 is MNHEY, CDR2 SMNVEV (reference sequence). The DNA for the CDR3 is TGTGCCAGCAGTTTATCGTCAGGGGGCGAGCAGTACTTC. It encodes CASSLSSGGEQYF.

The J gene is TRBJ2-3, the V gene TRBV4-3, with 13 positions matching TRBD2. In germline, CDR1 is LGHNA, CDR2 YSLEER. The CDR3 consists of 18 residues. V lost 0 bases and J lost 5; bases outside the gene matches: 8. The chain's CDR3 is CASSQDRTSGRYVDTQYF. CDR3 bases: TGCGCCAGCAGCCAAGATAGGACTAGCGGGAGATATGTAGATACGCAGTATTTT.

The V gene is TRBV20-1, the J gene TRBJ2-7, with D possibly matching TRBD2 (6 bases). Germline V gene data show CDR1 as DFQATT and CDR2 as SNEGSKA (reference sequence). The CDR3 consists of 10 residues. V lost 7 bases and J 4 bases, leaving 8 bases between the germline ends. The CDR3 sequence is CSVAGYEQYF. The CDR3 DNA follows: TGCAGTGTGGCGGGATACGAGCAGTACTTC.

A few counts support this clone. The chain uses TRBV7-2 and TRBJ2-3; 11 nucleotides align to TRBD2. The CDR3 runs 15 residues. J gave up 3 bases and V 5 bases, and 4 bases lay outside the gene matches. The germline gives CDR1 SGHTA, CDR2 FQGNSA. CDR3: CASSPTSGSTDTQYF. Here the CDR3 DNA reads TGTGCCAGCAGCCCCACTAGCGGGAGTACAGATACGCAGTATTTT.

The chain joins TRBV4-2 to TRBJ1-2; perhaps TRBD1 as D (6 bases). V shed 4 bases and J shed 4 bases, with 16 bases lying between them. Germline CDR1 reads LGHNA; CDR2 reads YNFKEQ. This CDR3 contains 15 residues. The CDR3 sequence is CASSLKMDRGYGYTF. In DNA, the CDR3 is TGTGCCAGCAGCCTCAAGATGGACAGAGGCTATGGCTACACCTTC.

The rearrangement links TRBV9 to TRBJ2-1; D may be TRBD2 (7 bases). Trimming cost V 3 bases and J 0 bases, with 13 bases left between them. The germline CDR1 and CDR2 sequences are SGDLS and YYNGEE. The CDR3 extends over 16 amino acids. In DNA, the CDR3 is TGTGCCAGCAGCGGGGGGGGCGGGAACTCCTACAATGAGCAGTTCTTC. Residues: CASSGGGGNSYNEQFF.